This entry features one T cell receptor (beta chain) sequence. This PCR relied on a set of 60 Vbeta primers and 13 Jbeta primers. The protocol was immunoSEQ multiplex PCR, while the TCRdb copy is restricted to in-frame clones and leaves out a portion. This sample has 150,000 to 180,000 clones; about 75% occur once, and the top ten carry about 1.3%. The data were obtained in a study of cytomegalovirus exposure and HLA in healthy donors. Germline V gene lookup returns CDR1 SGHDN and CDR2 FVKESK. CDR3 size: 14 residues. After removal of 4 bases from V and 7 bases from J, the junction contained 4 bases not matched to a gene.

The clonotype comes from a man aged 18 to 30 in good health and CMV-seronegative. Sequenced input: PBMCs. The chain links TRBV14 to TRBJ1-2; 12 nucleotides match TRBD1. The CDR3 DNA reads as TGTGCCAGCAGCCCGGGACAGGGGGCGGCTGGCTACACCTTC. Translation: CASSPGQGAAGYTF.